These 30 T cell receptor beta chains came from one sample sequenced in a study of CD8+ T cells in alopecia areata. Using CD4, CD8alpha, NKG2D, NKG2ACE and other markers, pooled cutaneous lymph node cells were sorted. The authors extracted RNA and reverse transcribed it into cDNA as the sequencing template. Measured with immunoSEQ multiplex PCR; TCRdb has only the in-frame clones, and not every one. The profile covers 200,000 to 300,000 clones, none occurring a single time. Source material: CD4+ T cells sorted from a lymph node. The receptors come from a C3H/HeJ mouse with alopecia areata. MHC haplotype: H2-k.

This clone was detected only a few times. Gene names and germline refer to mouse. The read ends 4 residues before the CDR3 terminus; that terminus is restored from the germline J gene. The chain links TRBV19 to TRBJ2-1, with 8 nucleotides matching TRBD2. The CDR3 extends over 16 amino acids. Germline V CDR1 and CDR2: FNHDT, SITEND (reference sequence). V was clipped by 1 base and J by 1 base; unmatched bases: 4. The CDR3 sequence is CASSILGGANYAEQFF. The part of the CDR3 DNA that was read is TGTGCCAGCAGTATATTGGGGGGGGCGAACTATGCT.

This clone has at least ten counts. Here the gene names and germline are mouse. Read data end 4 residues before the CDR3 end; the end is taken from the germline J gene. The same CDR3 also results from other DNA sequences found in this sample. The chain has TRBV17 and TRBJ1-1; perhaps TRBD1 as D (5 bases). The CDR3 spans 12 residues. Trimming removed 5 bases at V and 4 bases at J, with 8 bases between. Germline V gene sequence: CDR1 MNHDT, CDR2 YYDKIL. The sequenced part of the CDR3 DNA is TGTGCTAGCAGTCCTGGGGGCACA. Its translation: CASSPGGT. The entire CDR3 protein is CASSPGGTEVFF.

This clone occurred a few times. Gene names denote mouse genes. The sequenced fragment ends 4 residues before the CDR3 boundary, so the rest is inferred from the germline J gene. The chain links TRBV1 to TRBJ2-5; 8 bases agree with TRBD1. Germline V lookup: CDR1 NSQYPW, CDR2 LRSPGD (reference sequence). The trim removed 4 bases at V and 2 bases at J, leaving 2 bases unmatched. The CDR3 totals 14 residues. The CDR3 bases that were read are TGCACCTGCAGTGAAGGGACAGGCCAAGAC. Translation gives CTCSEGTGQD. The complete CDR3 reads CTCSEGTGQDTQYF.

Remarks on this clone: Genes and germline come from the mouse. The DNA ends 4 residues before the CDR3 does, and the rest of the CDR3 is filled in from the germline J gene. The sample carries other DNA sequences with the same CDR3. This rearrangement joins TRBV1 to TRBJ2-2, with D tentatively TRBD2 (7 bases). V shed 0 bases and J shed 6 bases, with 8 bases lying between them. Germline CDR1 NSQYPW, CDR2 LRSPGD (reference sequence). This CDR3 is built from 14 residues. CDR3 loop: CTCSADGGPGQLYF. The CDR3 bases that were read are TGCACCTGCAGTGCAGATGGGGGGCCCGGG.

With regard to this clone: The genes are named according to mouse. Read coverage stops 4 residues before the CDR3 terminus; the germline J gene supplies the remainder. The V call is TRBV5, the J call TRBJ2-3; 9 bases align to TRBD1. Germline V gives CDR1 LGHNA, CDR2 YNLKQL (reference sequence). V shed 4 bases and J 4 bases; nucleotides not matched to a gene: 3. The CDR3 loop spans 14 amino acids. The CDR3 region is CASSPQGAPETLYF. Incomplete CDR3 DNA: TGTGCCAGCAGCCCACAGGGGGCTCCAGAA.

Comment on this clone: The gene names here belong to mouse. The CDR3 end lies 4 residues beyond the end of the read and is filled in from the germline J gene. The chain carries TRBV5 and TRBJ2-1, with a tentative D call TRBD2 (7 bases). The CDR3 runs 15 residues. V gave up 1 base and J gave up 6 bases, with 13 bases separating them. Germline CDR1 LGHNA, CDR2 YNLKQL (reference sequence). Here the CDR3 reads CASSQGGALGAEQFF. The CDR3 bases that were read are TGTGCCAGCAGCCAAGGGGGGGCGCTCGGTGCT.

This clone was counted only a few times. Gene names are mouse gene names. Coverage ceases 4 residues before the CDR3 finishes, and the germline J gene fills in the end. The gene calls are TRBV5 and TRBJ1-2; 9 bases line up with TRBD1. The germline gives CDR1 LGHNA, CDR2 YNLKQL (reference sequence). The CDR3 is 14 residues long. The sequenced part of the CDR3 DNA is TGTGCCAGCAGCCAGAGGACAGGGGATGGC. This gives the protein CASSQRTGDG. The whole CDR3 reads CASSQRTGDGDYTF.

This clone came up a few times. Mouse gene names apply. The sequenced fragment ends 4 residues before the CDR3 boundary, so the rest is inferred from the germline J gene. The chain carries TRBV13-2 and TRBJ1-2; perhaps TRBD1 as D (6 bases). This CDR3 contains 15 residues. V was pared by 2 bases and J by 1 base, with 12 bases between. Germline V gene data show CDR1 as NNHNN and CDR2 as SYGAGS (reference sequence). The CDR3 loop reads CASGERVGQNSDYTF. The sequenced CDR3 bases are TGTGCCAGCGGTGAAAGGGTGGGACAAAACTCC.

Points on this clone: Mouse germline and gene names are used. The read ends 4 residues early relative to the CDR3; the germline J gene fills the gap. Other nucleotide sequences from this sample produce the same CDR3. The chain recombines TRBV5 with TRBJ2-1; TRBD2 agrees at 8 bases. CDR1 LGHNA and CDR2 YNLKQL come from the germline V gene (reference sequence). J gave up 3 bases and V 1 base, and 2 bases lay outside the gene matches. This CDR3 is 15 amino acids long. This CDR3 is CASSQGTGSYAEQFF. The covered CDR3 bases are TGTGCCAGCAGCCAAGGGACTGGGTCCTATGCT.

This clone was detected a few times. These gene names are mouse names. The read is 4 residues too short to cover the CDR3 end, so that end is filled in from the germline J gene. Distinct nucleotide sequences in the sample also encode this CDR3. The chain links TRBV5 to TRBJ2-7; tentative D call: TRBD2 (7 bases). This CDR3 contains 14 residues. CDR1 is LGHNA, CDR2 YNLKQL, per germline (reference sequence). This CDR3 reads CASSQVGGSYEQYF. The CDR3 DNA, read in part, is TGTGCCAGCAGCCAAGTGGGGGGCTCTTAT.

Of note for this clone: The listed genes are named as in mouse. The read gets to within 4 residues of the CDR3 end, and the germline J gene fills in the rest. The chain joins TRBV19 to TRBJ2-7; D may be TRBD1 (6 bases). The CDR3 spans 14 residues. V dropped 4 bases and J dropped 0 bases, with 11 bases sitting between them. Germline-derived CDR1 and CDR2 are FNHDT and SITEND (reference sequence). The CDR3 loop is CASSPGTPSYEQYF. Partial CDR3 DNA: TGTGCCAGCAGTCCCGGGACACCCTCCTAT. Full variable domain (rest looked up from reference TRBV19 and TRBJ2-7): GGIITQTPKFLIGQEGQKLTLKCQQNFNHDTMYWYRQDSGKGLRLIYYSITENDLQKGDLSEGYDASREKKSSFSLTVTSAQKNEMAVFLCASSPGTPSYEQYFGPGTRLTVL.

Remarks on this clone: Each gene name is a mouse one. With the read ending 4 residues before the CDR3 end, the germline J gene is used to fill in that end. Other DNA sequences in this sample translate to the same CDR3. The rearrangement links TRBV13-1 to TRBJ2-5; 11 nucleotides match TRBD2. Looked up from germline, CDR1 is NSHNY and CDR2 is SYGAGN. This CDR3 spans 15 amino acids. V dropped 3 bases and J dropped 2; count of bases not matched to a gene: 2. The CDR3 sequence: CASSGGTGGQDTQYF. The CDR3 bases that were read are TGTGCCAGCAGTGGCGGGACTGGGGGCCAAGAC.

To note about this clone: These gene names are mouse names. The read stops 4 residues short of the end of the CDR3; the missing end is completed from the germline J gene. V is TRBV5 and J is TRBJ2-3, with 11 bases that match TRBD2. Trimming removed 0 bases from V and 0 bases from J; junction bases left unmatched: 2. The germline CDR1 and CDR2 sequences are LGHNA and YNLKQL (reference sequence). There are 17 residues in the CDR3. The CDR3 DNA, read in part, is TGTGCCAGCAGCCAAGAGGGACTGGGGGCTAGTGCAGAA. Protein product: CASSQEGLGASAE. The whole CDR3 reads CASSQEGLGASAETLYF.

This clone was recorded a few times. The germline and genes are mouse ones. The missing CDR3 end, 4 residues past where the read stops, is filled in from the germline J gene. Within the sample, other DNA sequences also encode this same CDR3. The rearrangement links TRBV5 to TRBJ2-1; D may be TRBD1 (5 bases). CDR1 LGHNA and CDR2 YNLKQL come from the germline V gene (reference sequence). V dropped 1 base and J dropped 1 base, with 5 bases sitting between them. This CDR3 is 14 amino acids long. The covered CDR3 bases are TGTGCCAGCAGCCAAGCAGGGAACTATGCT. Translated: CASSQAGNYA. The whole CDR3 reads CASSQAGNYAEQFF.

Points on this clone: Gene names are mouse gene names. The read is 3 residues too short to cover the CDR3 end, so that end is filled in from the germline J gene. The chain carries TRBV17 and TRBJ1-6; the match to TRBD1 covers 10 bases. TRBJ1-6 qualifies as an ORF whose function is uncertain. The length of the CDR3 is 14 residues. The junction had 2 bases not matched to a gene; V was cut back by 9 bases and J by 3 bases. Germline CDR1 is MNHDT and CDR2 is YYDKIL. The CDR3 spells CARGTGDYNSPLYF. Partial CDR3 DNA: TGTGCTAGGGGGACAGGGGACTATAATTCGCCC.

This clone turned up a few times. Gene names are mouse gene names. Read coverage stops 4 residues before the CDR3 terminus; the germline J gene supplies the remainder. The chain carries TRBV19 and TRBJ2-2; 9 nucleotides match TRBD2. In germline, CDR1 is FNHDT, CDR2 SITEND (reference sequence). J lost 1 base, V lost 5 bases, and 6 bases had no gene match. This CDR3 contains 16 residues. CDR3 loop: CASRAPGLGNTGQLYF. CDR3 DNA, as far as it was read: TGTGCCAGCAGAGCTCCGGGACTGGGAAACACCGGG. Using reference TRBV19 and TRBJ2-2 for the parts outside the CDR3, the full variable domain is GGIITQTPKFLIGQEGQKLTLKCQQNFNHDTMYWYRQDSGKGLRLIYYSITENDLQKGDLSEGYDASREKKSSFSLTVTSAQKNEMAVFLCASRAPGLGNTGQLYFGEGSKLTVL.

This clone was seen only a few times. Genes and germline come from the mouse. The DNA ends 3 residues before the CDR3 does, and the rest of the CDR3 is filled in from the germline J gene. The chain links TRBV5 to TRBJ1-6; D gene uncertain. TRBJ1-6 falls under the ORF class, with uncertain function. CDR1 is LGHNA, CDR2 YNLKQL, per germline (reference sequence). V lost 2 bases and J lost 5, with 7 bases in between. CDR3 length: 14 amino acids. Partial CDR3 DNA: TGTGCCAGCAGCCAAAGGGTTGATAATTCGCCC. Amino acids: CASSQRVDNSP. The CDR3 as a whole reads CASSQRVDNSPLYF.

This clone was counted between two and nine times. Gene names are mouse gene names. Read sequence stops 4 residues before the CDR3 end, and the germline J gene provides the missing end. V and J are TRBV19 and TRBJ2-3; 10 bases match TRBD2. The CDR3 has 13 amino acids. Looked up from germline, CDR1 is FNHDT and CDR2 is SITEND (reference sequence). The part of the CDR3 DNA that was read is TGTGCCAGCAGGAGGACTGGGGGAGAA. This translates into CASRRTGGE. The full-length CDR3 reads as CASRRTGGETLYF. The full variable domain, its missing parts supplied by reference TRBV19 and TRBJ2-3, is GGIITQTPKFLIGQEGQKLTLKCQQNFNHDTMYWYRQDSGKGLRLIYYSITENDLQKGDLSEGYDASREKKSSFSLTVTSAQKNEMAVFLCASRRTGGETLYFGSGTRLTVL.

This clone appeared a few times. Germline and genes: mouse. The read ends 4 residues early relative to the CDR3; the germline J gene fills the gap. This chain connects TRBV1 to TRBJ1-2, with D possibly TRBD1 on 5 matching bases. V was cut by 1 base and J by 1 base, with 7 bases left in between. The CDR3 consists of 14 residues. Germline V gene sequence: CDR1 NSQYPW, CDR2 LRSPGD (reference sequence). The DNA read from the CDR3 is TGCACCTGCAGTGCAGGCAGGGAAAACTCC. Its translation: CTCSAGRENS. The CDR3 reads in full as CTCSAGRENSDYTF.

A remark on this clone: Germline and genes: mouse. The read gets to within 4 residues of the CDR3 end, and the germline J gene fills in the rest. This chain links TRBV19 with TRBJ2-4, with D perhaps matching TRBD1 (5 bases). Germline CDR1 is FNHDT and CDR2 is SITEND (reference sequence). Trimming took 9 bases from V and 0 from J, leaving 11 bases between them. The CDR3 contains 13 residues. CDR3 amino acids: CATTRGSQNTLYF. The covered CDR3 bases are TGTGCCACCACGAGGGGAAGTCAAAAC.

There are a few counts of this clone. Gene names refer to mouse genes. The CDR3 goes on 4 residues after the read ends, and that part is filled in from the germline J gene. V gene TRBV17 combines with J gene TRBJ2-3; tentative D call: TRBD2 (6 bases). This CDR3 region has 16 residues. V shed 2 bases and J shed 3 bases, with 15 bases lying between them. Germline V CDR1 and CDR2: MNHDT, YYDKIL. CDR3 protein: CASSRLAGWGAETLYF. The covered CDR3 bases are TGTGCTAGCAGTAGACTGGCTGGGTGGGGGGCAGAA.

This clone was observed a few times. Mouse gene names and germline throughout. The read is 4 residues too short to cover the CDR3 end, so that end is filled in from the germline J gene. The sample contains more than one DNA sequence encoding this CDR3. The chain links TRBV19 to TRBJ2-7; 11 nucleotides agree with TRBD2. The CDR3 consists of 15 residues. V gave up 4 bases and J gave up 3 bases; unmatched junction bases: 6. The germline V gene encodes CDR1 FNHDT and CDR2 SITEND (reference sequence). CDR3 DNA (partial): TGTGCCAGCAGTCCACCGGGACTGGGGGACTAT. Translated, it gives CASSPPGLGDY. From start to end, the CDR3 is CASSPPGLGDYEQYF. Full variable domain (missing parts from reference TRBV19 and TRBJ2-7): GGIITQTPKFLIGQEGQKLTLKCQQNFNHDTMYWYRQDSGKGLRLIYYSITENDLQKGDLSEGYDASREKKSSFSLTVTSAQKNEMAVFLCASSPPGLGDYEQYFGPGTRLTVL.

This clone showed up just a few times. The genes and germline here are from mouse. The sequenced fragment ends 4 residues before the CDR3 boundary, so the rest is inferred from the germline J gene. The V gene is TRBV19, the J gene TRBJ2-1, with D possibly TRBD1 on 6 matching bases. The CDR3 has 14 residues. The germline V gene has CDR1 FNHDT and CDR2 SITEND (reference sequence). Trimming shortened V by 4 bases and J by 4 bases, and 12 bases separated the two germline ends. The part of the CDR3 DNA that was read is TGTGCCAGCAGTCCTCGGGACATTTATGCT. This translates into CASSPRDIYA. The CDR3 reads in full as CASSPRDIYAEQFF. Filled out from reference TRBV19 and TRBJ2-1, the complete variable domain reads GGIITQTPKFLIGQEGQKLTLKCQQNFNHDTMYWYRQDSGKGLRLIYYSITENDLQKGDLSEGYDASREKKSSFSLTVTSAQKNEMAVFLCASSPRDIYAEQFFGPGTRLTVL.

Of note for this clone: The genes are named according to mouse. The DNA ends 4 residues before the CDR3 does, and the rest of the CDR3 is filled in from the germline J gene. In the same sample, other DNA sequences code for this CDR3. The rearrangement uses TRBV1 and TRBJ2-7; D gene ambiguous. The germline V gene has CDR1 NSQYPW and CDR2 LRSPGD (reference sequence). This CDR3 comprises 12 residues. CDR3 DNA, as far as it was read: TGCACCTGCAGTGCGCAAATATAT. Protein: CTCSAQIY. The full CDR3 reads CTCSAQIYEQYF.

As concerns this clone: Gene names denote mouse genes. Read coverage stops 4 residues before the CDR3 terminus; the germline J gene supplies the remainder. The rearrangement links TRBV13-2 to TRBJ2-3, with D tentatively TRBD2 (7 bases). Germline V gene sequence: CDR1 NNHNN, CDR2 SYGAGS (reference sequence). There are 16 residues in the CDR3. V lost 0 bases to trimming and J lost 3 bases, with 14 bases between them. The DNA read from the CDR3 is TGTGCCAGCGGTGATGCGGTGGGGGGCAAGGCAGAA. Translation: CASGDAVGGKAE. The whole CDR3 sequence reads CASGDAVGGKAETLYF.

To note about this clone: Gene names denote mouse genes. The read falls 3 residues short of the CDR3 end, and the missing part is taken from the germline J gene. Within the sample, other DNA sequences also encode this same CDR3. The rearrangement joins TRBV13-2 to TRBJ1-6; TRBD1 might be the D (5 bases). TRBJ1-6 is sorted into the ORF group, with uncertain function. V was clipped by 2 bases and J by 3 bases, with 6 bases between them. The CDR3 is 14 amino acids. Germline CDR1 NNHNN, CDR2 SYGAGS (reference sequence). The covered CDR3 bases are TGTGCCAGCGGTGACCAGGGCTATAATTCGCCC. This translates into CASGDQGYNSP. From start to end, the CDR3 is CASGDQGYNSPLYF.

Worth noting for this clone: Germline and genes: mouse. The read comes to an end 4 residues before the CDR3 does, leaving the germline J gene to fill in the end. The same CDR3 also results from other DNA sequences found in this sample. V usage is TRBV19 and J usage is TRBJ2-7; 9 bases match TRBD2. Germline V gives CDR1 FNHDT, CDR2 SITEND (reference sequence). Germline trimming cut 6 bases from V and 3 bases from J; bases unmatched to any gene: 4. The CDR3 sequence is 13 residues long. The covered CDR3 bases are TGTGCCAGCACCCTGACTGGGGGCTAT. This codes for CASTLTGGY. The whole CDR3 region reads CASTLTGGYEQYF.

Points on this clone: The listed genes are named as in mouse. The missing CDR3 end, 4 residues past where the read stops, is filled in from the germline J gene. The same CDR3 is also encoded by other DNA sequences in this sample. This rearrangement joins TRBV19 to TRBJ1-1; D not certain. V lost 3 bases and J 1 base, leaving 4 bases between the germline ends. The CDR3 covers 12 residues. The V gene's germline CDR1 is FNHDT and CDR2 SITEND (reference sequence). This CDR3 reads CASSTGNTEVFF. Partial CDR3 DNA: TGTGCCAGCAGTACAGGAAACACA.

This clone was observed a few times. Genes and germline come from the mouse. The CDR3 extends 4 residues past the end of the read, so its final part is completed from the germline J gene. This chain joins TRBV13-1 and TRBJ1-1, with 10 bases that match TRBD1. Trimming at V came to 4 bases and at J to 4 bases, leaving 4 bases not matched to a gene. Germline V CDR1 and CDR2: NSHNY, SYGAGN. The CDR3 runs 14 residues. The part of the CDR3 DNA that was read is TGTGCCAGCAGTCCGGACAGGGGGAGCACA. Translating gives CASSPDRGST. The whole CDR3 sequence is CASSPDRGSTEVFF.

As to this clone: Mouse gene names apply. The CDR3 region is CASKRDTYAEQFF. The CDR3 DNA, read in part, is TGTGCCAGCAAACGGGACACATATGCT. V and J are TRBV13-3 and TRBJ2-1; perhaps TRBD1 as D (6 bases). The read stops 4 residues short of the end of the CDR3; the missing end is completed from the germline J gene. V shed 6 bases and J shed 4 bases, with 11 bases lying between them. This CDR3 has 13 amino acids. Germline assignment: CDR1 NNHDY and CDR2 SYVADS.